This paragraph covers one T cell receptor beta chain sequence. The antigen it binds to is not known. The input lacks base qualities; no much larger clone sits a single base away. The data originate from a study of blood T cell repertoires in COVID-19 (dated by TCRdb to 2018 to 2021). Regarding the complete study: The collaborator samples originated in the United States, Italy and Spain and spanned the acute and convalescent phases of COVID-19. A freely available public database, intended as a resource for researchers studying the immune response to SARS-CoV-2, is where the repertoires were released. Where HLA class I and class II types were available, the types were taken from metadata supplied by the sample provider, not from assay-based typing. The samples were drawn from two sources: the first 160 participants of the ongoing ImmuneRACE study, and 1,254 subjects contributed by 6 global collaborators. The material from the prospective study consisted of cDNA or gDNA derived from T cells, B-cell-depleted T cells, or PBMCs. Deeply sampled blood TCRbeta repertoires from subjects exposed to, actively infected with, or recovered from COVID-19 were included in the dataset. A de-identified subject ID, COVID-19 status, age in years and sex were almost always included in the sample metadata. Study-wide conclusions, independent of this receptor: The amount of clinical and demographic metadata varied by source and participant and was provided uncurated.

The immunoSEQ Assay, a bias-controlled multiplex PCR, was used to amplify TCRbeta CDR3 regions from genomic DNA. In the paper's pipeline: The number of nucleated cells in each sample was estimated by amplification of reference gene primers within the assay. Sequence reads were collapsed and filtered to measure the absolute abundance of every unique TCRbeta CDR3 rearrangement. For each sample, productive Simpson clonality was calculated as the square root of Simpson's diversity index across productive rearrangements. TCRdb provides this immuneACCESS table in a form limited to in-frame rearrangements. Some clones are lacking; in checked studies, under half of them reflect an unresolved V gene, and why the rest are absent is not known. V, J and clone size reflect that table, while D and trimming were determined from the DNA. Counted in this sample were about 100,000 clones; around 81% of them appeared once. Clones ranked in the top ten supply about 8.4% of the sample.

A distance of 4 bases separates the germline ends of V and J, which lose 2 bases and 3 bases respectively. Inclusive of the bounding cysteine and phenylalanine, the CDR3 is 13 residues long. The sequence is cut down to CDR3 DNA, 39 bases in frame from base 1. The germline V gene supplies CDR1 KGHDR and CDR2 SFDVKD. Another Seattle source contributed samples from volunteer blood donors who had recovered from COVID-19. Each collaborating institution followed its own protocols to collect whole blood in K2EDTA tubes. Collaborator samples were shipped for TCRbeta analysis as frozen whole blood, isolated PBMCs, or DNA extracted from either sample type.

This TCR was sampled from a man between 50 and 59 years old who had recovered from COVID-19. The chain links TRBV24-1 with TRBJ1-3, with the D gene too uncertain to name. Material for sequencing was peripheral blood. The DNA sequence reads TGTGCCACCAGTGATTACGGTGGAAACACCATATATTTT. The translation is CATSDYGGNTIYF.